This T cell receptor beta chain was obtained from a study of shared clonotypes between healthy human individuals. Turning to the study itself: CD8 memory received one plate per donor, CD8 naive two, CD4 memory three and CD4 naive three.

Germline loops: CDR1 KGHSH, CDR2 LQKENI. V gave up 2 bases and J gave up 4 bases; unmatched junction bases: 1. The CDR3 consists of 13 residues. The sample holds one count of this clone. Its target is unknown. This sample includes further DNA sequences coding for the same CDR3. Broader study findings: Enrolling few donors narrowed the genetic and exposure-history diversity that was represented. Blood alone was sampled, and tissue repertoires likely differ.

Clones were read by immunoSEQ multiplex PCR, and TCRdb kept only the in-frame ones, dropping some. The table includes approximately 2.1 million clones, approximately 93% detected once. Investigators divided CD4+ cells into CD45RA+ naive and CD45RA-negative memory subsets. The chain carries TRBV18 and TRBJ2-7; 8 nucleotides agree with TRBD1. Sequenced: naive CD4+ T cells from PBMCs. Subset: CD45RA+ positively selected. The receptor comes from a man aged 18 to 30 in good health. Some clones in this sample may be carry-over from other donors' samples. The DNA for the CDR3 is TGTGCCAGCTCACCAGGGACAGGATACGAGCAGTACTTC. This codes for CASSPGTGYEQYF.